These 8 T cell receptor beta chains originate from one sample sequenced in a study of cytomegalovirus exposure and HLA in healthy donors. Amplification used 60 Vbeta primers and 13 Jbeta primers. Measured with immunoSEQ multiplex PCR; TCRdb has only the in-frame clones, and not every one. The table includes about 150,000 clones, 60% to 75% detected once. The specimen was PBMCs. Every receptor here comes from a man aged 25-45 years in good health and CMV-seronegative.

The DNA for the CDR3 is TGTGCCAGCAGTCAACCAGGGGGTTACTACGAGCAGTACTTC. Translation gives CASSQPGGYYEQYF. The chain employs TRBV6-5 and TRBJ2-7; 7 nucleotides align to TRBD1. The CDR3 spans 14 residues. Germline lookup yields CDR1 MNHEY and CDR2 SVGAGI. Trimming at V came to 5 bases and at J to 3 bases, leaving 7 bases not matched to a gene.

The chain is built from TRBV5-8 and TRBJ1-6; weak D call: TRBD1 (6 bases). In germline, CDR1 is SGHTS, CDR2 YDEGEE. Trimming removed 4 bases at V and 7 bases at J, with 12 bases between. The CDR3 is 14 amino acids. The CDR3 is CASSLKTGNSPLHF. CDR3 sequence (DNA): TGTGCCAGCAGCCTAAAGACAGGAAATTCACCCCTCCACTTT.

This clone has a count of ten or more. The chain links TRBV6-6 to TRBJ1-6, with 11 bases aligning to TRBD1. Per germline, CDR1 MNHNY and CDR2 SVGAGI (reference sequence). V lost 6 bases and J lost 12; bases outside the gene matches: 7. This CDR3 contains 14 residues. CDR3 sequence (DNA): TGTGCCAGCAGCCTGGACAGGGGGCGCGGACCCCTCCACTTT. It yields the protein CASSLDRGRGPLHF.

V is TRBV7-9 and J is TRBJ2-5, with a tentative D call TRBD1 (5 bases). Gene TRBJ2-7 matches the end of the DNA better, so the J call may be wrong. Looked up from germline, CDR1 is SEHNR and CDR2 is FQNEAQ (reference sequence). The CDR3 is 12 residues long. The CDR3, as DNA: TGTGCCAGCAGCCCACAGGCCTACGAGCAGTACTTC. It codes for CASSPQAYEQYF.

This clone has more than one count but fewer than ten. The chain links TRBV2 to TRBJ1-1; weak D call: TRBD1 (5 bases). Trimming took off 6 bases at V and 1 base at J, with 9 bases between the two ends. Germline CDR1 and CDR2: SNHLY and FYNNEI. The CDR3 extends over 13 amino acids. CDR3 in amino acids: CASRGQPNTEAFF. DNA for the CDR3: TGTGCCAGCAGGGGGCAGCCGAACACTGAAGCTTTCTTT.

The chain links TRBV9 to TRBJ2-3; 7 bases are a match to TRBD1. The germline V gene has CDR1 SGDLS and CDR2 YYNGEE. CDR3 length: 17 amino acids. V shed 5 bases, J shed 2 bases, and the junction held 14 bases outside the gene matches. The CDR3 loop reads CASSYQQGQIFTDTQYF. The CDR3 DNA follows: TGTGCCAGCAGTTATCAGCAGGGACAGATTTTCACAGATACGCAGTATTTT.

The chain couples TRBV5-6 to TRBJ2-2; D is possibly TRBD2 (6 bases). This CDR3 has 16 residues. V lost 4 bases, J lost 5 bases, and 18 bases lay in between. Germline V CDR1 and CDR2: SGHDT, YYEEEE. CDR3 region: CASSGFRGLVTGELFF. The CDR3 region has the DNA TGTGCCAGCAGCGGGTTCCGGGGGTTAGTGACCGGGGAGCTGTTTTTT.

This clone came up once. V and J are TRBV2 and TRBJ1-4, with D hard to call. Germline V gives CDR1 SNHLY, CDR2 FYNNEI. CDR3 length equals 12 residues. Trimming left V 3 bases short and J 8 bases short, with 7 bases between. The CDR3 sequence: CASSEFVEKLFF. CDR3 nucleotide sequence: TGTGCCAGCAGTGAGTTCGTAGAAAAACTGTTTTTT.